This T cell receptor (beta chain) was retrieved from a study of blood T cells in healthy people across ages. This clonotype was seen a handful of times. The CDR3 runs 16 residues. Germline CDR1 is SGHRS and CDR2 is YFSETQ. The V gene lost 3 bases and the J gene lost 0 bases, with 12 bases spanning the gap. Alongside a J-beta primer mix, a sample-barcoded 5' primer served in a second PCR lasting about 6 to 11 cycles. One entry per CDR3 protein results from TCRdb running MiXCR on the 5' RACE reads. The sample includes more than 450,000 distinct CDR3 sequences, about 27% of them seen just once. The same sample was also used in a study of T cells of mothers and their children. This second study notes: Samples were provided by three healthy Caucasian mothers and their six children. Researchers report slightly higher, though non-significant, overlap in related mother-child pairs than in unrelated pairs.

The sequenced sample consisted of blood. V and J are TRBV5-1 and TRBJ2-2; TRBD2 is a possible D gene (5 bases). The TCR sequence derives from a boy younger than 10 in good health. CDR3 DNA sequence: TGCGCCAGCAGCTCCGGGATCGCCGCGAACACCGGGGAGCTGTTTTTT. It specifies CASSSGIAANTGELFF.